This T cell receptor (beta chain) is from a study of blood T cell repertoires in COVID-19. This CDR3 region has 15 residues. The trim removed 4 bases at V and 4 bases at J, leaving 9 bases unmatched. The germline CDR1 and CDR2 sequences are MNHEY and SVGAGI. Only in-frame clones appear in the TCRdb table, and some are missing; sequencing was by immunoSEQ multiplex PCR. The table lists about 200,000 clones, roughly 84% of them singletons. Source material: peripheral blood. The chain uses TRBV6-5 and TRBJ2-7, with TRBD1 matching 8 bases. The sequence was collected from a woman of 80 years or more with acute or convalescent COVID-19. The CDR3 reads CASSSRNRGSYEQYF. The CDR3 nucleotides are TGTGCCAGCAGTTCCCGAAACAGGGGGTCGTACGAGCAGTACTTC.